This is a list of T cell receptor beta chains from one sample in a study of CD8+ T cells in alopecia areata. Method: immunoSEQ multiplex PCR; TCRdb's copy keeps in-frame clones and lacks some. The sample carries around 200,000 clones, about 55% recorded once. This material consisted of CD8+ T cells sorted from blood, taken at week 24, from a patient treated with tofacitinib. The receptor set was obtained from a human donor with alopecia areata. Each CDR3 is given with its conserved first and last residue. Each record gives: J gene, D gene, V gene, clone size, CDR3 protein, CDR3 DNA. A D gene is named only where the DNA matches it firmly. The size field is filled for only some rows; it gives once, few, many or a size class.

TRBJ2-7	-	TRBV15	-	CATSRDRTGAYEQYF	TGTGCCACCAGCAGAGATAGAACGGGAGCCTACGAGCAGTACTTC
TRBJ2-3	TRBD2	TRBV7-9	once	CASSIPPRGGQSDTQYF	TGTGCCAGCAGCATACCCCCGCGGGGGGGCCAGTCGGATACGCAGTATTTT
TRBJ1-2	-	TRBV29-1	-	CSVEGVGSYGYTF	TGCAGCGTCGAGGGGGTTGGTTCCTATGGCTACACCTTC
TRBJ2-3	TRBD2	TRBV7-6	-	CASSPKTSSSTDTQYF	TGTGCCAGCAGCCCCAAGACTAGCTCGAGCACAGATACGCAGTATTTT
TRBJ2-1	TRBD2	TRBV27	many	CASSLRRGGHNEQFF	TGTGCCAGCAGTTTAAGGCGGGGGGGCCACAATGAGCAGTTCTTC
TRBJ2-1	TRBD2	TRBV9	-	CASSGSGGTYNEQFF	TGTGCCAGCAGCGGGAGCGGGGGGACCTACAATGAGCAGTTCTTC
TRBJ1-1	-	TRBV6-6	-	CASSYMGASTEAFF	TGTGCCAGCAGTTACATGGGGGCGAGCACTGAAGCTTTCTTT
TRBJ1-2	-	TRBV4-3	-	CASSQDRGTNDYGYTF	TGCGCCAGCAGCCAAGATCGGGGGACAAACGACTATGGCTACACCTTC
TRBJ2-7	-	TRBV29-1	-	CSVLTLNLYEQYF	TGCAGCGTCCTGACCCTGAACCTCTACGAGCAGTACTTC
TRBJ1-5	-	TRBV7-2	few	CASSLRNSNQPQHF	TGTGCCAGCAGCTTACGGAATAGCAATCAGCCCCAGCATTTT